What follows is one TCR beta chain and its context. The data were obtained in a study of blood T cell repertoires in COVID-19. Germline CDR1 LGHDT, CDR2 YNNKEL (reference sequence). The CDR3 contains 15 residues. V lost 1 base and J lost 2, with 9 bases in between. The repertoire was sequenced with immunoSEQ multiplex PCR; TCRdb's copy has only in-frame clones and lacks some. The table has tens of thousands of clones, 80% to 90% seen once. What was sequenced was peripheral blood. The rearrangement uses TRBV3-1 (or the pseudogene TRBV3-2) and TRBJ1-3; D is uncertain. This clonotype was obtained from a human donor in a cohort sampled during active COVID-19. CDR3 DNA sequence: TGTGCCAGCAGCCAAGGGAGGACCACTGGAAACACCATATATTTT. Translation: CASSQGRTTGNTIYF.